This TCR beta chain came from a study of CD4+ T cells in melanoma. General study findings and limits: A reported correlation linked neoantigen-specific CD4+ T cells to CD8+, macrophage and B cell function. Reportedly, melanoma neoantigen-specific CD4+ T cells showed varied differentiation states.

A note on this clone: As yet, its antigen is unknown. Relative to the germline gene, one junction end is altered; a read error may explain this.

Germline CDR1 and CDR2: MNHEY and SVGAGI. The CDR3 covers 15 residues. Clones were read by immunoSEQ multiplex PCR, and TCRdb kept only the in-frame ones, dropping some. The table includes approximately 11,000 clones, about 66% detected once. The sequence was collected from a human donor with melanoma. The sequenced material came from cells from a culture (not recorded whether cultured in vitro). The chain has TRBV6-5 and TRBJ1-1; tentative D call: TRBD1 (5 bases). The CDR3 sequence is CASSNSGTQAKEAFF. As DNA, the CDR3 is TGTGCCAGCAGTAACTCCGGGACTCAGGCTAAGGAAGCTTTCTTT.